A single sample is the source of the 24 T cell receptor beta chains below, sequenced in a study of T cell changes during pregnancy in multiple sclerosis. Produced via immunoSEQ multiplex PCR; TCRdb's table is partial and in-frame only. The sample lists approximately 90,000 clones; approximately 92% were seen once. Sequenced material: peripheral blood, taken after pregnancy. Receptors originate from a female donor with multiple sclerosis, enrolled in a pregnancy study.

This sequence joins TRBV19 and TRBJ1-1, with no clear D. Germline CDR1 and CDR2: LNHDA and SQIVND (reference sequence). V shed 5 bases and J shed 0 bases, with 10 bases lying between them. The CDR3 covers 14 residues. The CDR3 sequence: CASSDGSLNTEAFF. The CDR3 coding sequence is TGTGCCAGTAGTGACGGGAGTTTGAACACTGAAGCTTTCTTT.

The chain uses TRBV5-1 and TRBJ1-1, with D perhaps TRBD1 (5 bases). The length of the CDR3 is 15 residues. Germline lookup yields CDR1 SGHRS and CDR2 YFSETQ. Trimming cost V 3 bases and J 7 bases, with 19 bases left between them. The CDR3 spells CASSYNGGVEGEAFF. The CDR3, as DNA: TGCGCCAGCAGCTATAATGGAGGGGTCGAAGGTGAAGCTTTCTTT.

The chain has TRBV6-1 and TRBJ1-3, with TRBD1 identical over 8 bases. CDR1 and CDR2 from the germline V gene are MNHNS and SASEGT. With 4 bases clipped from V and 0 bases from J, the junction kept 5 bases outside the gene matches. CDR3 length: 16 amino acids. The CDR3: CASSGDRGYSGNTIYF. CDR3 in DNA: TGTGCCAGCAGTGGAGACAGGGGATACTCTGGAAACACCATATATTTT.

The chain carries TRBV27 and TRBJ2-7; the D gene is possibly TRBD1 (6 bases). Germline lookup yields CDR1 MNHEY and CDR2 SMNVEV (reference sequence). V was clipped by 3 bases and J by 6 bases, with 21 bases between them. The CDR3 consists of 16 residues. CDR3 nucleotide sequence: TGTGCCAGCAGTTTTGGGGGCGGAACTGCTGCGTTCGAGCAGTACTTC. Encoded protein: CASSFGGGTAAFEQYF.

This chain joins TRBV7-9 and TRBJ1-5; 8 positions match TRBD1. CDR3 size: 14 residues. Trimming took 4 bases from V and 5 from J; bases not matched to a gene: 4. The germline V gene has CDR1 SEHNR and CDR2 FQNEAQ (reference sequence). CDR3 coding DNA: TGTGCCAGCAGCTCAGGACAGGGCTATCAGCCCCAGCATTTT. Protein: CASSSGQGYQPQHF.

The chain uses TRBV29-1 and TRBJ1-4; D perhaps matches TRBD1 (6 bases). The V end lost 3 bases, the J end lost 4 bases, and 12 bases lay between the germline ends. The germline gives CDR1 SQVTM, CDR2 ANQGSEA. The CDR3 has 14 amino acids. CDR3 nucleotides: TGCAGCGTTGATTTGGGACACGATAATGAAAAACTGTTTTTT. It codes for CSVDLGHDNEKLFF. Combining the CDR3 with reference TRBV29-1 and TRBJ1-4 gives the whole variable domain SAVISQKPSRDICQRGTSLTIQCQVDSQVTMMFWYRQQPGQSLTLIATANQGSEATYESGFVIDKFPISRPNLTFSTLTVSNMSPEDSSIYLCSVDLGHDNEKLFFGSGTQLSVL.

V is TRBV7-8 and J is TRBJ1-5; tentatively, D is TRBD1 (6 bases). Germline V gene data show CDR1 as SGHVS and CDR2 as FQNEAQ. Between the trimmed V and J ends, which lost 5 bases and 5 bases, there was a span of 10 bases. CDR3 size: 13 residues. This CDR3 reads CASSTDRYQPQHF. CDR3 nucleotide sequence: TGTGCCAGCAGCACGGACAGATATCAGCCCCAGCATTTT.

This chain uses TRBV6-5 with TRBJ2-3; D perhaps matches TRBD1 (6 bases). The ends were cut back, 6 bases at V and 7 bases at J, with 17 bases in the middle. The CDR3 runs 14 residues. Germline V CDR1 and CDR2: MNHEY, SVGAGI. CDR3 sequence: CASRQGFIRNTQYF. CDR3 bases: TGTGCCAGCAGACAGGGTTTTATTCGGAATACGCAGTATTTT.

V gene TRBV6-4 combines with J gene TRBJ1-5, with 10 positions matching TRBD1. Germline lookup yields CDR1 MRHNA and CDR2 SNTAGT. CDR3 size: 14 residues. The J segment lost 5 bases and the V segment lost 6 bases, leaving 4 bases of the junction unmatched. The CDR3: CASSRQGAYQPQHF. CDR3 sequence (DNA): TGTGCCAGCAGCCGACAGGGGGCATATCAGCCCCAGCATTTT.

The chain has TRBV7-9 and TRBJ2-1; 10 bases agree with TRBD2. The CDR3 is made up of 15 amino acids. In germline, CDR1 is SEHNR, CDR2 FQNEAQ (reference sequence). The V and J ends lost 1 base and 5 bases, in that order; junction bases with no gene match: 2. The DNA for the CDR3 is TGTGCCAGCAGCTTAGGTGGACTAGCGGACAATGAGCAGTTCTTC. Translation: CASSLGGLADNEQFF.

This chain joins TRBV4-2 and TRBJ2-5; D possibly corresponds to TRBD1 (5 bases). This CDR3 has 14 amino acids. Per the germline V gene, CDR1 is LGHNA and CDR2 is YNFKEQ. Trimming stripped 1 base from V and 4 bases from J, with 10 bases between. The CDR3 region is CASSQGGEGETQYF. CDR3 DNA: TGTGCCAGCAGCCAAGGGGGCGAAGGAGAGACCCAGTACTTC.

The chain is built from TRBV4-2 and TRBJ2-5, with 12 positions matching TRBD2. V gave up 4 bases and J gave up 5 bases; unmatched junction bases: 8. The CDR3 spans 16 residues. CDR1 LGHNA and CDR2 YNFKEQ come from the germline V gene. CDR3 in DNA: TGTGCCAGCAGCCCCCTAGCGGGAGGGCCGAAGGAGACCCAGTACTTC. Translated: CASSPLAGGPKETQYF.

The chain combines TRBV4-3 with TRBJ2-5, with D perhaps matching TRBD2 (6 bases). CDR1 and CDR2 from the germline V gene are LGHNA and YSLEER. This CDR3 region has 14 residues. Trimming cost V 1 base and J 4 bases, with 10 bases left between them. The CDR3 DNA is TGCGCCAGCAGCCAAGGTTGGGGAGGAGAGACCCAGTACTTC. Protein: CASSQGWGGETQYF.

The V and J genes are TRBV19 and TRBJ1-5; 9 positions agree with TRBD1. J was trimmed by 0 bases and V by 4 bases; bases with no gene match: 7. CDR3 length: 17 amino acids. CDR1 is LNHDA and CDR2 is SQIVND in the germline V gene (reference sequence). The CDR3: CASSTRGQGNSNQPQHF. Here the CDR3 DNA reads TGTGCCAGTAGTACCCGAGGACAGGGGAATAGCAATCAGCCCCAGCATTTT.

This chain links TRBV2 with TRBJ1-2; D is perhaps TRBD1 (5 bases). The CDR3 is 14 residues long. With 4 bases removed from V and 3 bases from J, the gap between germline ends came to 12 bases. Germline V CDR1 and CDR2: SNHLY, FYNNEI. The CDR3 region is CASSGPGKDYGYTF. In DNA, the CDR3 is TGTGCCAGCAGTGGCCCAGGGAAGGACTATGGCTACACCTTC.

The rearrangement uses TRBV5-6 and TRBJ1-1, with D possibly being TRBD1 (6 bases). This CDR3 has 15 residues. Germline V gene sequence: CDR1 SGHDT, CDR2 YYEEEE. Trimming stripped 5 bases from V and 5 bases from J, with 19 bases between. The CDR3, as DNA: TGTGCCAGCAGGTTAAAGGGGGTAGTGTTGACTGAAGCTTTCTTT. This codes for CASRLKGVVLTEAFF.

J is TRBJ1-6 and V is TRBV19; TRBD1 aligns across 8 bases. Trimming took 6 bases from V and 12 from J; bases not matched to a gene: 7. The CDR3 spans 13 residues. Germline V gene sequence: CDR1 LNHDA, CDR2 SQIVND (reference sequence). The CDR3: CASSTTTGGPLHF. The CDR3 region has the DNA TGTGCCAGTAGCACCACCACAGGGGGACCCCTCCACTTT.

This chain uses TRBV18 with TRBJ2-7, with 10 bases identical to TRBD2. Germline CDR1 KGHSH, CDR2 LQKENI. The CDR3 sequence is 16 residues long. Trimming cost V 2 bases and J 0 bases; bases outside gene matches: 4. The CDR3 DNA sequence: TGTGCCAGCTCACCAGTAGCGGGGGGTAACTCCTACGAGCAGTACTTC. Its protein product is CASSPVAGGNSYEQYF.

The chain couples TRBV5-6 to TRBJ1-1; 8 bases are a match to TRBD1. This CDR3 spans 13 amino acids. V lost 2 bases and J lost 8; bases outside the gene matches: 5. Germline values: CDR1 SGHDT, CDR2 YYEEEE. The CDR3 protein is CASSFSDRAEAFF. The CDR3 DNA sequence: TGTGCCAGCAGCTTTTCGGACAGGGCAGAAGCTTTCTTT.

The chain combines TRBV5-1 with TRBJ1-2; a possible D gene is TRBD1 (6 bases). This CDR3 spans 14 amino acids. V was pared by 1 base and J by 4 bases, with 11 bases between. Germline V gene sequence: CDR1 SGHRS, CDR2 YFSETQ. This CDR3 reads CASSLRGQFYGYTF. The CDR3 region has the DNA TGCGCCAGCAGCTTGCGTGGACAGTTCTATGGCTACACCTTC.

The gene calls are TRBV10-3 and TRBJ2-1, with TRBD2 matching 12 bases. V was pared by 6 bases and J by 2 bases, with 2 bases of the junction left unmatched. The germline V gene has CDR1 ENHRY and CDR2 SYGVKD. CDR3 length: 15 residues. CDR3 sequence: CAISRTSGTYNEQFF. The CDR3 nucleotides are TGTGCCATCAGCCGGACTAGCGGGACCTACAATGAGCAGTTCTTC.

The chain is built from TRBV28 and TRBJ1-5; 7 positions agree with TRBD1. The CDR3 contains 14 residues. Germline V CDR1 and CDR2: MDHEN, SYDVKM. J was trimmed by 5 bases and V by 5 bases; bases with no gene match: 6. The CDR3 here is CASSPRDSYQPQHF. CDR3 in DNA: TGTGCCAGCAGTCCCCGGGACAGTTATCAGCCCCAGCATTTT.

Here the CDR3 reads CASKAGLSYEQYF. The CDR3 DNA reads as TGTGCCAGCAAAGCGGGGCTCTCCTACGAGCAGTACTTC. The chain joins TRBV6-6 to TRBJ2-7; 7 positions match TRBD2. From germline, CDR1 is MNHNY and CDR2 SVGAGI (reference sequence). The J segment lost 0 bases and the V segment lost 7 bases, leaving 3 bases of the junction unmatched. The CDR3 length is 13 residues.

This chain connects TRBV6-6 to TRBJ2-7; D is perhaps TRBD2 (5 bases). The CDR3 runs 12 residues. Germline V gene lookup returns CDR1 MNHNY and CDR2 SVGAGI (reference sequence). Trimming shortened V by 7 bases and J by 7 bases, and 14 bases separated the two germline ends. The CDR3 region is CASKNGMGEQYF. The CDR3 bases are TGTGCCAGCAAAAACGGGATGGGGGAGCAGTACTTC.